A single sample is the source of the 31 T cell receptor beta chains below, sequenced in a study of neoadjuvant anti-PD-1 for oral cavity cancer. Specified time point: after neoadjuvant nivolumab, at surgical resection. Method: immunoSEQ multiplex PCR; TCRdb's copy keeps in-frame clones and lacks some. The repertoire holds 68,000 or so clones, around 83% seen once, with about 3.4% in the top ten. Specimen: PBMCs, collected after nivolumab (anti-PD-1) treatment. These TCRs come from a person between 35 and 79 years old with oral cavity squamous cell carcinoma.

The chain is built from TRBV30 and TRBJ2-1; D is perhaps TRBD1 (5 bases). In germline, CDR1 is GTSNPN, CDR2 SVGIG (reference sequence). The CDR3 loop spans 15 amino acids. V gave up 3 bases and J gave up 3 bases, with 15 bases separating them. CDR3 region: CAWRGQVAFYNEQFF. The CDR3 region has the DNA TGTGCCTGGAGGGGGCAGGTGGCCTTCTACAATGAGCAGTTCTTC.

Here the CDR3 reads CASSQEVGSGETQYF. The CDR3 nucleotides read TGCGCCAGCAGCCAAGAAGTGGGCAGCGGGGAGACCCAGTACTTC. The genes are TRBV4-1 and TRBJ2-5; D may be TRBD2 (6 bases). Trimming removed 0 bases from V and 5 bases from J, with 13 bases in between. Germline V CDR1 and CDR2: MGHRA, YSYEKL. This CDR3 region has 15 residues.

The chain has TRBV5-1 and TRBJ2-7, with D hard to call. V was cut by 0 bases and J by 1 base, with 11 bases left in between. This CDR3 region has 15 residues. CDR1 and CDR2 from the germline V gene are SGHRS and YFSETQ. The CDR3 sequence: CASSLDTVQSYEQYF. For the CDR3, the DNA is TGCGCCAGCAGCTTGGATACAGTACAATCCTACGAGCAGTACTTC.

The DNA for the CDR3 is TGTGCCAGCAGCCCTCTAGGGCGGTACGAGCAGTACTTC. Its protein product is CASSPLGRYEQYF. V gene TRBV7-2 combines with J gene TRBJ2-7; D call uncertain. Trimming took 5 bases from V and 4 from J, leaving 12 bases between them. Germline values: CDR1 SGHTA, CDR2 FQGNSA. The CDR3 runs to 13 residues.

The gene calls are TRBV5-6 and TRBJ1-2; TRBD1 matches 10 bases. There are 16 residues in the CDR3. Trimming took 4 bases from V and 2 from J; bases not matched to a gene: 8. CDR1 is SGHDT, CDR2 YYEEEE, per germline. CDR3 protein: CASSATGTGANYGYTF. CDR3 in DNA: TGTGCCAGCAGCGCCACCGGGACAGGGGCGAACTATGGCTACACCTTC.

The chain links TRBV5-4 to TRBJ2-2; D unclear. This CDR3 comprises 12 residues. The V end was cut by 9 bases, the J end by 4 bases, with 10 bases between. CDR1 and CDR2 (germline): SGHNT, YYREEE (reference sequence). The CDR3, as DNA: TGTGCCACCGAGAGCAGCACCGGGGAGCTGTTTTTT. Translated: CATESSTGELFF.

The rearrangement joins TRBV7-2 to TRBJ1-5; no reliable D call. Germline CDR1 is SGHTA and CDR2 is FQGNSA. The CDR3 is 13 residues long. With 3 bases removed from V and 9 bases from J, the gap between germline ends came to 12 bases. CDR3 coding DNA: TGTGCCAGCAGCTTGGAGGATACTCTGCCCCAGCATTTT. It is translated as CASSLEDTLPQHF.

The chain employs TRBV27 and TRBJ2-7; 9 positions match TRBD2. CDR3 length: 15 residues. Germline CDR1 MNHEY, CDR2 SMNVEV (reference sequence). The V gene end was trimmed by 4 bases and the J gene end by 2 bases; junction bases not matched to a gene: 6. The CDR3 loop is CASSSSGMATYEQYF. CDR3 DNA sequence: TGTGCCAGCAGTTCTAGCGGGATGGCGACCTACGAGCAGTACTTC.

The CDR3 loop is CASSLGGTGRETQYF. CDR3 nucleotide sequence: TGTGCCAGCAGCTTAGGGGGGACAGGGCGGGAGACCCAGTACTTC. The chain employs TRBV7-2 and TRBJ2-5, with 9 bases fitting TRBD1. Trimming took 1 base from V and 5 from J; bases not matched to a gene: 5. Germline V gives CDR1 SGHTA, CDR2 FQGNSA. This CDR3 comprises 15 residues. Full variable domain (remainder filled in from reference TRBV7-2 and TRBJ2-5): GAGVSQSPSNKVTEKGKDVELRCDPISGHTALYWYRQSLGQGLEFLIYFQGNSAPDKSGLPSDRFSAERTGGSVSTLTIQRTQQEDSAVYLCASSLGGTGRETQYFGPGTRLLVL.

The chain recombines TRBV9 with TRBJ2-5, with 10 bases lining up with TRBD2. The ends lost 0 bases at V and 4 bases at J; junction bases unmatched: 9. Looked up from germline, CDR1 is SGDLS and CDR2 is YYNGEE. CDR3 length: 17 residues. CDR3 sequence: CASSVESRASGRETQYF. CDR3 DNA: TGTGCCAGCAGCGTAGAGAGCCGGGCTAGCGGGAGAGAGACCCAGTACTTC.

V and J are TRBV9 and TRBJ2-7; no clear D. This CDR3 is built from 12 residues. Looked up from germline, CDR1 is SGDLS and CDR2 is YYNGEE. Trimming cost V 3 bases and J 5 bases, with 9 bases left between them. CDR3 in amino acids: CASSDGENEQYF. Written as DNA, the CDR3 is TGTGCCAGCAGCGACGGAGAGAACGAGCAGTACTTC. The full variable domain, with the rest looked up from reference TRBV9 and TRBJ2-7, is DSGVTQTPKHLITATGQRVTLRCSPRSGDLSVYWYQQSLDQGLQFLIQYYNGEERAKGNILERFSAQQFPDLHSELNLSSLELGDSALYFCASSDGENEQYFGPGTRLTVT.

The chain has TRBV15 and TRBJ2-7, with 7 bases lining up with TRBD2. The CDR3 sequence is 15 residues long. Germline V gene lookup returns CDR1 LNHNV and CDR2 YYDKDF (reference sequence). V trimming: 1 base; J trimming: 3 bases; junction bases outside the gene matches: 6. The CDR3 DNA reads TGTGCCACCAGCAGAGCGGAGGGAGGGAGCTACGAGCAGTACTTC. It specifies CATSRAEGGSYEQYF.

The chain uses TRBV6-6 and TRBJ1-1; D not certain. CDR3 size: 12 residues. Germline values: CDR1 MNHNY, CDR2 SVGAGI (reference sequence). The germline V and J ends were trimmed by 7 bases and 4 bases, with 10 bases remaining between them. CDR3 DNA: TGTGCCAGCACCTTGCTGGGCACTGAAGCTTTCTTT. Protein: CASTLLGTEAFF.

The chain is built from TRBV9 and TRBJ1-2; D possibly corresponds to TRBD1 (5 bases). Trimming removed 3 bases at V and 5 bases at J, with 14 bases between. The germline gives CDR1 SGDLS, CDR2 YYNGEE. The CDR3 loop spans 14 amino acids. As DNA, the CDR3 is TGTGCCAGCAGCGACGGGACGGAGAGGTATGGCTACACCTTC. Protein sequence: CASSDGTERYGYTF.

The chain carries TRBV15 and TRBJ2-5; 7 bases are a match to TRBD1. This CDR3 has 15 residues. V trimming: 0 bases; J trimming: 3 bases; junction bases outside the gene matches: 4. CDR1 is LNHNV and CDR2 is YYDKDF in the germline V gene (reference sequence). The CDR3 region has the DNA TGTGCCACCAGCAGAGATCTGGGACAGAAAGAGACCCAGTACTTC. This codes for CATSRDLGQKETQYF.

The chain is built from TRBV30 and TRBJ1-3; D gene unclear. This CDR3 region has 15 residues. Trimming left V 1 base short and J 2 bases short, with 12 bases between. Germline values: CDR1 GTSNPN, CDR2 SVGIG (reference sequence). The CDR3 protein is CAWSALRGPGNTIYF. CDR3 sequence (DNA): TGTGCCTGGAGTGCCCTGCGTGGCCCTGGAAACACCATATATTTT.

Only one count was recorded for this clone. The CDR3 DNA is TGTGCCAGCAGCTTAAGCGGCAGTTCCTACGAGCAGTACTTC. Its protein product is CASSLSGSSYEQYF. The rearrangement uses TRBV7-2 and TRBJ2-7; possible D gene TRBD2, 5 bases. Germline-derived CDR1 and CDR2 are SGHTA and FQGNSA. This CDR3 has 14 residues. Trimming left V 2 bases short and J 1 base short, with 9 bases between.

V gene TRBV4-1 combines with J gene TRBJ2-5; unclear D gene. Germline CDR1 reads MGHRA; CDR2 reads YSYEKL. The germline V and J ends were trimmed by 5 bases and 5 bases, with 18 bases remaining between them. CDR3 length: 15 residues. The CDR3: CASSRPGPLGETQYF. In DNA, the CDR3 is TGCGCCAGCAGCAGACCGGGCCCCCTTGGGGAGACCCAGTACTTC.

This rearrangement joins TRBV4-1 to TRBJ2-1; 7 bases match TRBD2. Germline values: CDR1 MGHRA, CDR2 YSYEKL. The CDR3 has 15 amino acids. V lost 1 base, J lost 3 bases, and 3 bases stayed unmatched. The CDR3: CASSQAAGVYNEQFF. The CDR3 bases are TGCGCCAGCAGCCAAGCGGCGGGAGTCTACAATGAGCAGTTCTTC.

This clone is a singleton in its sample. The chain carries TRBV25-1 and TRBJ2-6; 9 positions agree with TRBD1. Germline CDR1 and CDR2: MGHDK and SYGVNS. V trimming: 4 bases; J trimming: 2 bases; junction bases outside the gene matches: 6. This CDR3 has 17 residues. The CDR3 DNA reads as TGTGCCAGCAGTGCCCGGGACAGGGTTACTGGGGCCAACGTCCTGACTTTC. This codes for CASSARDRVTGANVLTF.

The chain's CDR3 is CASRPRLEGEQFF. CDR3 sequence (DNA): TGTGCCAGCAGACCCCGACTAGAGGGCGAGCAGTTCTTC. V and J are TRBV7-2 and TRBJ2-1; D is possibly TRBD2 (6 bases). This CDR3 is 13 amino acids long. Germline CDR1 is SGHTA and CDR2 is FQGNSA. V was shortened by 6 bases and J by 10 bases, with 16 bases between the two germline ends.

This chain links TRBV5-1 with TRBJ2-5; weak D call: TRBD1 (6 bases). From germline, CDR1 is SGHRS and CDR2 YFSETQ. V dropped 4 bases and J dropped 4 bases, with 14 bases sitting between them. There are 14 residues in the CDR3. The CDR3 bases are TGCGCCAGCAGCCCTACAGGGATTGGAGAGACCCAGTACTTC. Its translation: CASSPTGIGETQYF.

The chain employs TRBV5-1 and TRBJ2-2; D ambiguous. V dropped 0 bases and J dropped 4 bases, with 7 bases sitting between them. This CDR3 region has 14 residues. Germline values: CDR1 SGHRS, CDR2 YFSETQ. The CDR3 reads CASSLVAITGELFF. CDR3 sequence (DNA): TGCGCCAGCAGCTTGGTGGCTATCACCGGGGAGCTGTTTTTT.

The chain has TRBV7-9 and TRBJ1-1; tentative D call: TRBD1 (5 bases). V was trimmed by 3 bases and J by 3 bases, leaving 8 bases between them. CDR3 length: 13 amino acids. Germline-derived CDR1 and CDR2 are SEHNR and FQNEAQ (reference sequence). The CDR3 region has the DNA TGTGCCAGCAGCTTTTCGGGGGACACTGAAGCTTTCTTT. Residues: CASSFSGDTEAFF.

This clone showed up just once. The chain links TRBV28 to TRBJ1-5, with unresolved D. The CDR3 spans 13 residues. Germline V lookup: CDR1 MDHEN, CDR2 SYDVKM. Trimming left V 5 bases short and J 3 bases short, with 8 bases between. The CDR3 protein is CASSRSNNQPQHF. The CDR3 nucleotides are TGTGCCAGCAGTAGGTCCAACAATCAGCCCCAGCATTTT.

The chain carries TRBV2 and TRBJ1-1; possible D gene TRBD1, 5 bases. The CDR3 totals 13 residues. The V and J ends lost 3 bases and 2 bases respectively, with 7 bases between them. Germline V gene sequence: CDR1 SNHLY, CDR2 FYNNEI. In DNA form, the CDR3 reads TGTGCCAGCAGTGACCAGGGAAACACTGAAGCTTTCTTT. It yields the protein CASSDQGNTEAFF.

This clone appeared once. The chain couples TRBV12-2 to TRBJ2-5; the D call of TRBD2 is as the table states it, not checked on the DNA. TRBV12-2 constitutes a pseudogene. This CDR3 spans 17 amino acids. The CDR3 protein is CASRPPRREISQETQYF. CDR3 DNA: TGTGCAAGTCGCCCCCCCAGGCGGGAGATATCCCAAGAGACCCAGTACTTC.

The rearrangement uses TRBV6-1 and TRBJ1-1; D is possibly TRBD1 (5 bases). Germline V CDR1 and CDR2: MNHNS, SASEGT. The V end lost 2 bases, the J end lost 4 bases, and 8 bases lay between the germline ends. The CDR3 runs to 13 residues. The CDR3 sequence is CASSELGVTEAFF. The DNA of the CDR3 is TGTGCCAGCAGTGAATTGGGGGTCACTGAAGCTTTCTTT.

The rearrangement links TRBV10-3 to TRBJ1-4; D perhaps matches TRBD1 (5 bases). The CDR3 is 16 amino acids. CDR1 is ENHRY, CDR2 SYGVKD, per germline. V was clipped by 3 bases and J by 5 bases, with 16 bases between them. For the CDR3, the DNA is TGTGCCATCAGTGATTCTTTAGTGGGGACGAATGAAAAACTGTTTTTT. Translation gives CAISDSLVGTNEKLFF.

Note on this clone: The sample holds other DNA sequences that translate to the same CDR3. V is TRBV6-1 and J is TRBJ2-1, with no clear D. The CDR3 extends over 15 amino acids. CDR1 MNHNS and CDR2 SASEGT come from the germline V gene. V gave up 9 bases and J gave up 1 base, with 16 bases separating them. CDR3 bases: TGTGCCAGTAGCAGCCTGGTCTCGTCCTACAATGAGCAGTTCTTC. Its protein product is CASSSLVSSYNEQFF.

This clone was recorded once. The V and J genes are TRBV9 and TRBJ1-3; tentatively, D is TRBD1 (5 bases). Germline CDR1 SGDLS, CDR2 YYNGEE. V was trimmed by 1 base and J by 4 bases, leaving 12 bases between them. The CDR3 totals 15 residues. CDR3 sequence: CASSVSGLRGNTIYF. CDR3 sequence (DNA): TGTGCCAGCAGCGTATCAGGGCTAAGGGGAAACACCATATATTTT.